This T cell receptor (beta chain) was sequenced in a study of blood T cell repertoires in COVID-19. The CDR3 consists of 16 residues. Germline V gene data show CDR1 as LGHNA and CDR2 as YSLEER. Germline trimming cut 1 base from V and 6 bases from J; bases unmatched to any gene: 5. Only in-frame clones appear in the TCRdb table, and some are missing; sequencing was by immunoSEQ multiplex PCR. The profile covers some 130,000 clones, with approximately 80% appearing a single time and over 9.5% taken by the ten largest. The TCR sequence derives from a man in his 60s who had recovered from COVID-19. The sample was peripheral blood. This chain connects TRBV4-3 to TRBJ1-4; the match to TRBD1 covers 10 bases. CDR3 coding DNA: TGCGCCAGCAGCCAAGTAAAGGGACAGGGGTATGAAAAACTGTTTTTT. Translation: CASSQVKGQGYEKLFF.